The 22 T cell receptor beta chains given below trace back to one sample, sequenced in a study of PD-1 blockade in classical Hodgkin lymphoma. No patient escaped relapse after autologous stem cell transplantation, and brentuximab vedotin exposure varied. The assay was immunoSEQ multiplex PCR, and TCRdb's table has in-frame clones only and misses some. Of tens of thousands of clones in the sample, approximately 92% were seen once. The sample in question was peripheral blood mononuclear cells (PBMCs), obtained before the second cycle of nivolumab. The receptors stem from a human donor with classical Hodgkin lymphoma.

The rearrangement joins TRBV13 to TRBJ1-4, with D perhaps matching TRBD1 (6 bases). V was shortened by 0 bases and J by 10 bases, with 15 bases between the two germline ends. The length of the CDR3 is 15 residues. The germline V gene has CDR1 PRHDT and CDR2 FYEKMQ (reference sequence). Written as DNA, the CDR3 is TGTGCCAGCAGCTTAGGCCTAGGGGGGCGAGGAAAACTGTTTTTT. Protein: CASSLGLGGRGKLFF.

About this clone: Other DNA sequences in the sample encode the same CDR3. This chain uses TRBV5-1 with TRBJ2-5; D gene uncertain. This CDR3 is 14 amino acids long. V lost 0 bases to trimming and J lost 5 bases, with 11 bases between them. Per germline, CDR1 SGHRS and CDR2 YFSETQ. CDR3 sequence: CASSLGSSRETQYF. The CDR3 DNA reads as TGCGCCAGCAGCTTGGGGAGCTCCCGGGAGACCCAGTACTTC.

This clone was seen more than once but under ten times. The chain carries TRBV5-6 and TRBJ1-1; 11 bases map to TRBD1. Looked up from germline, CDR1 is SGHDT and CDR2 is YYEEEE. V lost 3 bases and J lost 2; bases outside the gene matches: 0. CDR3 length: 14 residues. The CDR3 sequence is CASSWTGGNTEAFF. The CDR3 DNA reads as TGTGCCAGCAGCTGGACAGGGGGCAACACTGAAGCTTTCTTT.

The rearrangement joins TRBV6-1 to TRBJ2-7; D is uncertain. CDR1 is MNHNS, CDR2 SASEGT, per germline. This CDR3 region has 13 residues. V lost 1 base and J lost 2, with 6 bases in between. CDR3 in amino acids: CASSEVTTYEQYF. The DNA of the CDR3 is TGTGCCAGCAGTGAAGTAACTACCTACGAGCAGTACTTC.

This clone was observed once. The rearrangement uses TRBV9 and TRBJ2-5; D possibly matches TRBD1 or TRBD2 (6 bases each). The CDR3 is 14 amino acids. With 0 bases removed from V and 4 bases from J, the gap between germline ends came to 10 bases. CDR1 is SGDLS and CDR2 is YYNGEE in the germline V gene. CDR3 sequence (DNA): TGTGCCAGCAGCGTAGAAGGGGGAGGAGAGACCCAGTACTTC. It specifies CASSVEGGGETQYF.

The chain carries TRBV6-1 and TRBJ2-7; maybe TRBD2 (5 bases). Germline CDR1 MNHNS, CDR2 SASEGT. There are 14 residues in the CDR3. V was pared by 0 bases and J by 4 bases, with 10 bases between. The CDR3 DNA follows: TGTGCCAGCAGTGAAGCAATTGGACTTTACGAGCAGTACTTC. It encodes CASSEAIGLYEQYF.

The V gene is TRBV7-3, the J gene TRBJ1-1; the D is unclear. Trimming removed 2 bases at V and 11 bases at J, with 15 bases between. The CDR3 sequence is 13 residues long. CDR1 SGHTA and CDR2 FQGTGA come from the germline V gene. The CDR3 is CASSLEPSTGAFF. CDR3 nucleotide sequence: TGTGCCAGCAGCTTAGAACCATCAACGGGGGCTTTCTTT.

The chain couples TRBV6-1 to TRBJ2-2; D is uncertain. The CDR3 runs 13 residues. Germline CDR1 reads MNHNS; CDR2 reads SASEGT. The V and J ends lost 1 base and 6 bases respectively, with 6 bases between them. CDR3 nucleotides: TGTGCCAGCAGTGAAGTTGCTCCCGGGGAGCTGTTTTTT. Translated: CASSEVAPGELFF.

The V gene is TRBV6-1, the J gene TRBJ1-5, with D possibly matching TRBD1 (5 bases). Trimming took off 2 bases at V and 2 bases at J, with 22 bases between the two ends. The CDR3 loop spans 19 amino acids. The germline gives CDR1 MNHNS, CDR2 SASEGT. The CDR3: CASSELAGRVLGGNQPQHF. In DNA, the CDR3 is TGTGCCAGCAGTGAATTGGCAGGGAGGGTGCTCGGTGGCAATCAGCCCCAGCATTTT.

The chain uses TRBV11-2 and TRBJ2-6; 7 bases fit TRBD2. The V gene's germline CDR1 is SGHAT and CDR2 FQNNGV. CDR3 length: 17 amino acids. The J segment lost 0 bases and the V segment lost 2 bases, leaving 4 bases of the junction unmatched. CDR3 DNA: TGTGCCAGCAGCTTATGGGAGGGGTCCTCTGGGGCCAACGTCCTGACTTTC. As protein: CASSLWEGSSGANVLTF.

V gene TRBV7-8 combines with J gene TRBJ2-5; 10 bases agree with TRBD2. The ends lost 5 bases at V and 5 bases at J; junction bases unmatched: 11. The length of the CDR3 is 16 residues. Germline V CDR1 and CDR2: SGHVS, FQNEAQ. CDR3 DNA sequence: TGTGCCAGCAGCCCCGGCTTAGCGGGGGGCCGGGAGACCCAGTACTTC. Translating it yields CASSPGLAGGRETQYF.

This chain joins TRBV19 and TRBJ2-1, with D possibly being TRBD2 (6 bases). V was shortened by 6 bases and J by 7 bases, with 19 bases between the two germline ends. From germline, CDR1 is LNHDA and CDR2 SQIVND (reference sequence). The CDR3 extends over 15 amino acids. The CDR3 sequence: CASRRDRSSVNEQFF. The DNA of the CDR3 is TGTGCCAGTAGGCGGGACCGGTCCTCCGTGAATGAGCAGTTCTTC.

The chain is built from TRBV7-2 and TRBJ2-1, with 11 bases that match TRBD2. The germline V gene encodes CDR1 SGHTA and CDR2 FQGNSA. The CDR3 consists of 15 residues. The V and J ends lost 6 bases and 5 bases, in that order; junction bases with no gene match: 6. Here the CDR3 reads CASSPSGLADNEQFF. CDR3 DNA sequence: TGTGCCAGCAGTCCCTCGGGACTAGCGGACAATGAGCAGTTCTTC.

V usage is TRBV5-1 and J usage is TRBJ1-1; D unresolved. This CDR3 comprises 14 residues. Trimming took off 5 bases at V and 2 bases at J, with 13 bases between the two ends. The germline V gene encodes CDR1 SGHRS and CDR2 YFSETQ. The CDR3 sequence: CASSLQQPNTEAFF. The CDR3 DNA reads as TGCGCCAGCAGTCTGCAGCAACCCAACACTGAAGCTTTCTTT.

The CDR3 DNA reads as TGTGCCAGCAGTGAACTGGGGCTCACAGATACGCAGTATTTT. Its translation is CASSELGLTDTQYF. V and J are TRBV2 and TRBJ2-3, with D possibly being TRBD1 (5 bases). Germline V gives CDR1 SNHLY, CDR2 FYNNEI. The V gene lost 2 bases and the J gene lost 2 bases, with 8 bases spanning the gap. The CDR3 contains 14 residues.

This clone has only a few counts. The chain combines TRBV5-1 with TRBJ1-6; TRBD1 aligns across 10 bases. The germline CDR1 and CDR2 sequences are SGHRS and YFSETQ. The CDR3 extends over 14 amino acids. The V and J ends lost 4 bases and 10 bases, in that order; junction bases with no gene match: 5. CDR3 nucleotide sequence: TGCGCCAGCAGCGAGGGACAGGGGTTCTCACCCCTCCACTTT. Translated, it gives CASSEGQGFSPLHF.

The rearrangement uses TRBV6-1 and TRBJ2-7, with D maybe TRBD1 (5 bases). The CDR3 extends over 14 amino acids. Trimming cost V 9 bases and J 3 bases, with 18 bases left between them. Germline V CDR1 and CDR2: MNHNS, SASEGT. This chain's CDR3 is CASLNQGADYEQYF. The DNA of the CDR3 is TGTGCCAGTTTAAATCAGGGTGCTGACTACGAGCAGTACTTC.

The CDR3 nucleotides are TGTGCCAGCAGGGGACGCTCCCTCCCTGGGGCCAACGTCCTGACTTTC. The encoded protein is CASRGRSLPGANVLTF. The J gene is TRBJ2-6, the V gene TRBV9; the D gene could be TRBD1 or TRBD2 (5 bases each). The CDR3 length is 16 residues. Germline-derived CDR1 and CDR2 are SGDLS and YYNGEE. V shed 5 bases and J shed 2 bases, with 14 bases lying between them.

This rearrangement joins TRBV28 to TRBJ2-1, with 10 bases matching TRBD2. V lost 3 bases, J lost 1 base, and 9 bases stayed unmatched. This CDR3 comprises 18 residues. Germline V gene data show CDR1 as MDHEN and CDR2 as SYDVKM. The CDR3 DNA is TGTGCCAGCAGTTTCCCCCCCGTGACTAGCGGGTCCTACAATGAGCAGTTCTTC. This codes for CASSFPPVTSGSYNEQFF.

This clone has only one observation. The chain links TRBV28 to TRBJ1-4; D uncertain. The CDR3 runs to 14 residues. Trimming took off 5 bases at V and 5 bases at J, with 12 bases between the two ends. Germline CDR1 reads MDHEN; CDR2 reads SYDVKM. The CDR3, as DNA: TGTGCCAGCAGTCCCCGGGCAGCAAATGAAAAACTGTTTTTT. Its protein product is CASSPRAANEKLFF.

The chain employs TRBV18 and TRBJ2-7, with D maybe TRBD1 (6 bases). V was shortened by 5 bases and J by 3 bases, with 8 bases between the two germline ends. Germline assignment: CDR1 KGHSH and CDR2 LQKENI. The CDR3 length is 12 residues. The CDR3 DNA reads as TGTGCCAGCTCAGCGGACAGCTACGAGCAGTACTTC. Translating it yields CASSADSYEQYF.

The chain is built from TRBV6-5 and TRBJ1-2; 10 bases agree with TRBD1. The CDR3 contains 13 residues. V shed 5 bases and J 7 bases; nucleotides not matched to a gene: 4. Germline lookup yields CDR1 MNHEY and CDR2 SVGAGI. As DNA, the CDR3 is TGTGCCAGCAGTAAGGGACAGGGGCTTGGCTACACCTTC. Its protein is CASSKGQGLGYTF.